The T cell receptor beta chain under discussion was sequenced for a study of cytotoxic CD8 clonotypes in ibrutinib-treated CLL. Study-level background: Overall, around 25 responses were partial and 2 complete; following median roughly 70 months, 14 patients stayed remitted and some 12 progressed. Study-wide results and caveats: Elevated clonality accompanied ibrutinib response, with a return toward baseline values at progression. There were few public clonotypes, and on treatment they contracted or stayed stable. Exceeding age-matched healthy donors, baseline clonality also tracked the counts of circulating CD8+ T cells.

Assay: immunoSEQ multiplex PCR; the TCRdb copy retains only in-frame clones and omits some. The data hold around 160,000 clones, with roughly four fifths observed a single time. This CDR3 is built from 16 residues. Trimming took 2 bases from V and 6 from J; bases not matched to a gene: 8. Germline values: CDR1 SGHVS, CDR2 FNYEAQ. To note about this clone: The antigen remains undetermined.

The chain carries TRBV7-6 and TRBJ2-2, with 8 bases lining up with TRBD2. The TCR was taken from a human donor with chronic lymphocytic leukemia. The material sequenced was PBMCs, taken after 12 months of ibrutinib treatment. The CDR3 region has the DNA TGTGCCAGCAGCTTATACTCCGGGAGGGCCCCCGGGGAGCTGTTTTTT. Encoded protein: CASSLYSGRAPGELFF.